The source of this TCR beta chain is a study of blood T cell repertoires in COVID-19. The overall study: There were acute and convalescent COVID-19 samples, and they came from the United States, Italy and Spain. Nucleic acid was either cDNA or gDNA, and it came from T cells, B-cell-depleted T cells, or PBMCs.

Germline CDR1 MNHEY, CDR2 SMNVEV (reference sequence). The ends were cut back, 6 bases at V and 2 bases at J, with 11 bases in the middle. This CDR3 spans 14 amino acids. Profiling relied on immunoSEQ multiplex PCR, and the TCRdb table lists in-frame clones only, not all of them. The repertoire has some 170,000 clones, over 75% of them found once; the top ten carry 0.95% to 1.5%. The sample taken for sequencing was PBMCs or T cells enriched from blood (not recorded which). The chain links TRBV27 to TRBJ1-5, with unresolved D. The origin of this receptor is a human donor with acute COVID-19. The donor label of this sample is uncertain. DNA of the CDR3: TGTGCCAGCAGCGGAGGGTTTCGCAATCAGCCCCAGCATTTT. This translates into CASSGGFRNQPQHF.